This T cell receptor (beta chain) comes out of a study of CD8 T cells in Susac syndrome. The CDR3 spans 14 residues. The V end lost 3 bases, the J end lost 1 base, and 10 bases lay between the germline ends. CDR1 and CDR2 from the germline V gene are LNHDA and SQIVND (reference sequence). RNA, at roughly 0.5 to 1 ug, was reverse transcribed with random hexamers. In TCRdb, the immunoSEQ multiplex PCR reads were re-called with MiXCR into one record per CDR3 protein. The sample gives roughly 120,000 distinct CDR3 sequences, roughly 94% of which show up once; around 0.12% is in the top ten. This TCR was recovered from a human donor with multiple sclerosis. This chain connects TRBV19 to TRBJ2-7; D call uncertain. Sample: CD4+ T cells from PBMCs. CDR3 bases: TGTGCCAGTAGTATTGCAGTCTGGTCCTACGAGCAGTACTTC. It translates to CASSIAVWSYEQYF. The full variable domain, completed using reference TRBV19 and TRBJ2-7, is DGGITQSPKYLFRKEGQNVTLSCEQNLNHDAMYWYRQDPGQGLRLIYYSQIVNDFQKGDIAEGYSVSREKKESFPLTVTSAQKNPTAFYLCASSIAVWSYEQYFGPGTRLTVT.